These T cell receptor beta chains were read from a single sample in a study of T cell changes during pregnancy in multiple sclerosis. Assay used: immunoSEQ multiplex PCR; TCRdb lists only in-frame clones, some missing. This table has roughly 30,000 clones, approximately 94% appearing once. The sequencing used CD4+ T cells from peripheral blood mononuclear cells, collected in the second trimester of pregnancy. The receptors stem from a female donor with multiple sclerosis, enrolled in a pregnancy study. The CDR3 runs from the conserved cysteine through the conserved F or W. A D gene is named only where the DNA matches it firmly. Some rows have no size entry. The others give once, few or many, or a class for an expanded clone.

.,TRBV30,TRBJ1-5,.,TGTGCCTGGAGTGAACGGACAACCCTAAATCAGCCCCAGCATTTT,CAWSERTTLNQPQHF
once,TRBV5-1,TRBJ2-3,TRBD1,TGCGCCAGCAGCTTTGGGTGGACAGGAATAAATACGCAGTATTTT,CASSFGWTGINTQYF
.,TRBV11-2,TRBJ1-1,.,TGTGCCAGCAGCTTAGCTGGGAGTACGGTGAACACTGAAGCTTTCTTT,CASSLAGSTVNTEAFF
.,TRBV5-1,TRBJ2-1,TRBD2,TGCGCCAGCAGCCCGGGGGTTCTAGCGGGAGCCTACAATGAGCAGTTCTTC,CASSPGVLAGAYNEQFF
once,TRBV28,TRBJ1-5,.,TGTGCCAGCCTTACACAGGGCGGTAGCAATCAGCCCCAGCATTTT,CASLTQGGSNQPQHF
.,TRBV5-1,TRBJ2-1,TRBD2,TGCGCCAGCAGCCCTACTATGGGACTAGCGGGGATCAATGAGCAGTTCTTC,CASSPTMGLAGINEQFF
.,TRBV4-2,TRBJ2-5,TRBD2,TGTGCCAGCAGCCAAGAAACTAGCGGGACGTACCAAGAGACCCAGTACTTC,CASSQETSGTYQETQYF
.,TRBV5-8,TRBJ1-3,TRBD1,TGTGCCAGCAGCTCAACCGGGACAGCAACCTCTGGAAACACCATATATTTT,CASSSTGTATSGNTIYF
.,TRBV7-2,TRBJ2-7,TRBD1,TGTGCCAGCAGCTCGGGACAGGGAGTGTACGAGCAGTACTTC,CASSSGQGVYEQYF
.,TRBV6-5,TRBJ1-2,TRBD1,TGTGCCAGCAGTTGGGGGACAGGAGCCCCTGATTACACCTTC,CASSWGTGAPDYTF
.,TRBV5-1,TRBJ2-7,TRBD1,TGCGCCAGCAGCTCATCCGGGACAGGGCACAACGAGCAGTACTTC,CASSSSGTGHNEQYF
.,TRBV29-1,TRBJ1-1,.,TGCAGCGTTGACAGCCACGGGGTTCGGGACACTGAAGCTTTCTTT,CSVDSHGVRDTEAFF
.,TRBV4-1,TRBJ2-7,TRBD2,TGCGCCAGCAGCCAACAGCCGGGGCTAGCGGGAGGAGGGGAGCAGTACTTC,CASSQQPGLAGGGEQYF
.,TRBV7-8,TRBJ2-1,.,TGTGCCAGCAGCTTAGTACAGATCTCTTTAGAGCAGTTCTTC,CASSLVQISLEQFF
few,TRBV5-1,TRBJ1-2,.,TGCGCCAGCAGCCTACGGGAGGCTAACTATGGCTACACCTTC,CASSLREANYGYTF
.,TRBV7-9,TRBJ2-5,.,TGTGCCAGCAGCTTTAGCGGTACGCAAGAGACCCAGTACTTC,CASSFSGTQETQYF
few,TRBV19,TRBJ1-1,.,TGTGCCAGTAGTATTGCACGGTTGAACACTGAAGCTTTCTTT,CASSIARLNTEAFF
.,TRBV2,TRBJ2-3,TRBD2,TGTGCCAGCAGTGATTTAGTAGCGGGCCGGAGCACAGATACGCAGTATTTT,CASSDLVAGRSTDTQYF
.,TRBV6-1,TRBJ2-3,TRBD2,TGTGCCAGCATCCATGGCGCTAGCGGGAGAGATACGCAGTATTTT,CASIHGASGRDTQYF
.,TRBV5-1,TRBJ2-4,.,TGCGCCAGCAGCTTGTCGGTACAGGGATTAGCCAAAAACATTCAGTACTTC,CASSLSVQGLAKNIQYF
few,TRBV9,TRBJ2-7,.,TGTGCCAGCAGCGTCGAGACTGCCCCGGCCTACGAGCAGTACTTC,CASSVETAPAYEQYF
.,TRBV25-1,TRBJ1-1,.,TGTGCCAGCAGTTATCGGTGGGGTGCGGGGGCTTTCTTT,CASSYRWGAGAFF
.,TRBV4-1,TRBJ2-3,.,TGCGCCAGCAGCCTTCCCCCTGGTGGAGGGCCGAGCACAGATACGCAGTATTTT,CASSLPPGGGPSTDTQYF
.,TRBV7-2,TRBJ1-1,.,TGTGCCAGCAGCCCCCCCGGGAGGGGGGTGAACACTGAAGCTTTCTTT,CASSPPGRGVNTEAFF
.,TRBV27,TRBJ2-1,TRBD2,TGTGCCAGCAGTTTAAGGACTAGCGGGGTTGGGGTCTACAATGAGCAGTTCTTC,CASSLRTSGVGVYNEQFF
.,TRBV19,TRBJ2-5,TRBD2,TGTGCCAGTAGTAACGGGCGGGAGGGGACCCAGTACTTC,CASSNGREGTQYF
.,TRBV6-5,TRBJ1-1,TRBD1,TGTGCCAGCAGCGGGGACAGGCGGGGCACTGAAGCTTTCTTT,CASSGDRRGTEAFF
.,TRBV27,TRBJ2-4,.,TGTGCCAGCAGCCCTCCCCGGCAGGGGTTGAAAAACATTCAGTACTTC,CASSPPRQGLKNIQYF
.,TRBV20-1,TRBJ1-2,TRBD1,TGCAGTGCGGGACAGGGTCCTGGCTACACCTTC,CSAGQGPGYTF
.,TRBV7-6,TRBJ1-3,TRBD1,TGTGCCAGCAGCTCTCGTGGGACAGGGGGAGGAAACACCATATATTTT,CASSSRGTGGGNTIYF
.,TRBV21-1,TRBJ1-1,.,TGTGCCAGCAGCTTGAAGCGGAGGCAGGGGTCTGGGAACACTGAAGCTTTCTTT,CASSLKRRQGSGNTEAFF
once,TRBV21-1,TRBJ2-7,.,TGTGCCAGCAGCATCAGAGGACAGGGGGCTAGGTACGAGCAGTACTTC,CASSIRGQGARYEQYF
once,TRBV18,TRBJ2-7,TRBD1,TGTGCCAGCTCCTCCGGGACAGGGTCCTACGAGCAGTACTTC,CASSSGTGSYEQYF
.,TRBV14,TRBJ2-7,TRBD2,TGTGCCAGCAGCCAAGTCTTTGGGGGGGTTAGGTCCTACGAGCAGTACTTC,CASSQVFGGVRSYEQYF
.,TRBV2,TRBJ1-5,TRBD1,TGTGCCAGCTATACAGGGGAAAGGGATCAGCCCCAGCATTTT,CASYTGERDQPQHF
.,TRBV5-4,TRBJ2-3,.,TGTGCCAGCAGCTTGGAGGGGGTTGGCACAGATACGCAGTATTTT,CASSLEGVGTDTQYF
.,TRBV7-8,TRBJ2-7,TRBD1,TGTGCCAGCAGTCTAGGGACAGGGGGCACCGAGCAGTACTTC,CASSLGTGGTEQYF
.,TRBV28,TRBJ2-7,TRBD1,TGTGCCAGCAGTTTATCCCCCGGGACAGGGAGCTACGAGCAGTACTTC,CASSLSPGTGSYEQYF
.,TRBV27,TRBJ1-4,.,TGTGCCAGCAGTTTATATCCAGGGCTTGAAAAACTGTTTTTT,CASSLYPGLEKLFF
.,TRBV28,TRBJ1-1,TRBD1,TGTGCCAGCAGTCCCAACAGGGGAGGAAGCACTGAAGCTTTCTTT,CASSPNRGGSTEAFF
.,TRBV19,TRBJ2-6,TRBD1,TGTGCCAGTAGTATAGAGAGGGGGCTCCCTGGGGCCAACGTCCTGACTTTC,CASSIERGLPGANVLTF
.,TRBV7-9,TRBJ2-7,TRBD1,TGTGCCAGCAGCTTGACAGGGGGCAAGAACGAGCAGTACTTC,CASSLTGGKNEQYF
.,TRBV6-5,TRBJ2-7,TRBD2,TGTGCCAGCAGTAATAGCGGGAGTAGCTCCTACGAGCAGTACTTC,CASSNSGSSSYEQYF
.,TRBV27,TRBJ2-1,TRBD2,TGTGCCAGCAGTTTATGGACTAGCGGGAGGGCCAATGAGCAGTTCTTC,CASSLWTSGRANEQFF
.,TRBV9,TRBJ2-1,TRBD2,TGTGCCAGCAGCGTAGGGGGATGGACTAGCGGGAGCAGGTTCAATGAGCAGTTCTTC,CASSVGGWTSGSRFNEQFF
.,TRBV2,TRBJ2-3,.,TGTGCCAGCAGTCGGGAAGAGACGCAGTATTTT,CASSREETQYF
.,TRBV18,TRBJ2-3,TRBD1,TGTGCCAGCTCACCACCGTCGTGGGCAGGGGGTCCAGATACGCAGTATTTT,CASSPPSWAGGPDTQYF
.,TRBV7-9,TRBJ1-2,.,TGTGCCAGCATCCCGACTGGCTATGGCTACACCTTC,CASIPTGYGYTF
.,TRBV7-8,TRBJ1-2,.,TGTGCCAGCAGCTTAGGGGTCACGGGAGACTATGGCTACACCTTC,CASSLGVTGDYGYTF
.,TRBV7-2,TRBJ2-1,TRBD2,TGTGCCAGCAGCTTGGGACTAGCGGGAGCGGGTGAGCAGTTCTTC,CASSLGLAGAGEQFF
.,TRBV4-1,TRBJ2-7,TRBD1,TGCGCCAGCAGCCTGACAGGGACAGGGTCCAAAGGGGAGCAGTACTTC,CASSLTGTGSKGEQYF
.,TRBV2,TRBJ1-2,.,TGTGCCAGCAGTGAGGAGGATAACTATGGCTACACCTTC,CASSEEDNYGYTF
.,TRBV6-1,TRBJ2-7,TRBD1,TGTGCCAGCAGTTGGACAGGGAGGACCTACGAGCAGTACTTC,CASSWTGRTYEQYF
.,TRBV5-4,TRBJ2-7,.,TGTGCCAGCAGCTTGGCGGGCGGGCCCCACTACGAGCAGTACTTC,CASSLAGGPHYEQYF
.,TRBV7-9,TRBJ1-2,.,TGTGCCAGCAGCTTACTGGAGGGGTACCATGGCTACACCTTC,CASSLLEGYHGYTF
.,TRBV5-6,TRBJ2-4,.,TGTGCCAGCAACCGGGGGAGAAGGGTAGAGCCCCCGAACATTCAGTACTTC,CASNRGRRVEPPNIQYF
.,TRBV15,TRBJ2-5,TRBD2,TGTGCCACCAGCGGGGATAGCGGGAGGCGGCAAGAGACCCAGTACTTC,CATSGDSGRRQETQYF